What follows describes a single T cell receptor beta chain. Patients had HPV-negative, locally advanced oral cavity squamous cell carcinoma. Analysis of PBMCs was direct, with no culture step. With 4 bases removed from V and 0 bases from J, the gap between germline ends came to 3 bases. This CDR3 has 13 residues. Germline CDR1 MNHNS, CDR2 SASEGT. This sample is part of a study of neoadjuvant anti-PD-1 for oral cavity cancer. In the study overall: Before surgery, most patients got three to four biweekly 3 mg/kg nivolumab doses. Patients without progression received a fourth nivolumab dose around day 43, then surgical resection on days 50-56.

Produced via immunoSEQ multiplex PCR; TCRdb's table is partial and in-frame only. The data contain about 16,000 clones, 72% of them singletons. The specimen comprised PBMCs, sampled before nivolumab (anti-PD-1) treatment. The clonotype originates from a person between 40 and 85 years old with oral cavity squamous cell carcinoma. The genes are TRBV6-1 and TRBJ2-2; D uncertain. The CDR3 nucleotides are TGTGCCAGCAGTGGGACGAACACCGGGGAGCTGTTTTTT. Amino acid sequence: CASSGTNTGELFF.